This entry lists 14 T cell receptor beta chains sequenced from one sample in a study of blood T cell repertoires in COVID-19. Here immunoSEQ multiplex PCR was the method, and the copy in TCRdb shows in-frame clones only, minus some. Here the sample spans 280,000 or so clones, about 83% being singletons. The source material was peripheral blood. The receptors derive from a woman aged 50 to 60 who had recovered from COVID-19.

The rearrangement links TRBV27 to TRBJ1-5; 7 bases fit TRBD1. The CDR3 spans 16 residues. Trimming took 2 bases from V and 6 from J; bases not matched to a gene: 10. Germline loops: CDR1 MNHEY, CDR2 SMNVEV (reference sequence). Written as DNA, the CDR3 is TGTGCCAGCAGTTTACATCAGGGGGGTAACGGTCAGCCCCAGCATTTT. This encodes CASSLHQGGNGQPQHF.

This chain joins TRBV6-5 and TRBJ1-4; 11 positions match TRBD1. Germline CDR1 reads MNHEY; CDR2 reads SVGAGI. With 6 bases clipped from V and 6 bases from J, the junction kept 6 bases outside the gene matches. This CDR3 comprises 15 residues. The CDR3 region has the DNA TGTGCCAGCAGGGACAGGGGGCTTGCCGATGAAAAACTGTTTTTT. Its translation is CASRDRGLADEKLFF.

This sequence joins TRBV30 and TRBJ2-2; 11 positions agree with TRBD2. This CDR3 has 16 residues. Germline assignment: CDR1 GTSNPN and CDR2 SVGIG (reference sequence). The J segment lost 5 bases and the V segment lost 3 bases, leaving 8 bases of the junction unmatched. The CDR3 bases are TGTGCCTGGAGACTAGCGGGAGCTTCGTTTACCGGGGAGCTGTTTTTT. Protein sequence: CAWRLAGASFTGELFF.

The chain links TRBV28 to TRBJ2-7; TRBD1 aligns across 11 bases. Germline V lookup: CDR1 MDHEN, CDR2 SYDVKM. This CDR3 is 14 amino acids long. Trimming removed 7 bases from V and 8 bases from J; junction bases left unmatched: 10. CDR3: CASNPGQGGEKQYF. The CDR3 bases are TGTGCCAGCAATCCGGGACAGGGGGGGGAAAAGCAGTACTTC.

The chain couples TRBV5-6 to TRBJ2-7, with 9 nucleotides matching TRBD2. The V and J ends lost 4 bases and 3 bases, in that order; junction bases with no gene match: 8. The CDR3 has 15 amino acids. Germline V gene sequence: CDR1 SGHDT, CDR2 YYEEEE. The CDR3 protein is CASSLRTSAHYEQYF. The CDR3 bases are TGTGCCAGCAGCCTAAGGACTAGCGCACACTACGAGCAGTACTTC.

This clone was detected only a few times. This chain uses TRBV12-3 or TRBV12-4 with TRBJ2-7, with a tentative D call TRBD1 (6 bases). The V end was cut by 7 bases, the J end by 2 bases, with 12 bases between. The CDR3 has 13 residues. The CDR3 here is CASMRGMAYEQYF. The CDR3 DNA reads TGTGCCAGCATGAGGGGGATGGCCTACGAGCAGTACTTC.

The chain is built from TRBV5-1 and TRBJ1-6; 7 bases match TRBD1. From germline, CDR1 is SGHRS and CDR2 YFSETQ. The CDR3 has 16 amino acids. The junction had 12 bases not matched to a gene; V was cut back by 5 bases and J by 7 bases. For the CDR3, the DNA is TGCGCCAGCAGTCAAAAACATACAGGGGTAAATTCACCCCTCCACTTT. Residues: CASSQKHTGVNSPLHF.

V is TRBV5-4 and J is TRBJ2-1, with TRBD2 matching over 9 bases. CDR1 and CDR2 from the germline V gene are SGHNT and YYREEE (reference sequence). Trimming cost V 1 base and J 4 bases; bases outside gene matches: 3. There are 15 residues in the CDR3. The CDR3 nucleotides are TGTGCCAGCAGCTTGAGGACTAGCGATTACAATGAGCAGTTCTTC. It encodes CASSLRTSDYNEQFF.

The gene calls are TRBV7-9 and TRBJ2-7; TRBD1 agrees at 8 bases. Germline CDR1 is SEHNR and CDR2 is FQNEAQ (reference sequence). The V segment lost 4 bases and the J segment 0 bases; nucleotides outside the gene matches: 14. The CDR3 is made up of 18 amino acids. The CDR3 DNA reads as TGTGCCAGCAGCTCAGGACAGGGCTTAACCCAGAGCTCCTACGAGCAGTACTTC. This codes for CASSSGQGLTQSSYEQYF.

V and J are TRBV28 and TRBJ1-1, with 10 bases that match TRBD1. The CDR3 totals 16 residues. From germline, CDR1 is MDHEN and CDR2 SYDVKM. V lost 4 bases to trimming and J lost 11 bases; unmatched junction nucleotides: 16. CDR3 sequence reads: CASSSTTGTGARYAFF. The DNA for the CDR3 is TGTGCCAGCAGTTCCACCACCGGGACAGGGGCGAGGTACGCTTTCTTT.

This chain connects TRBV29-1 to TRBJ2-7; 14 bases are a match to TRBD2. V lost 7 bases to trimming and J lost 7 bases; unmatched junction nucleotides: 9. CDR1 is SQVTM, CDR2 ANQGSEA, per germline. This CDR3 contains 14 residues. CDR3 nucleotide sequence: TGCAGCGCGGGACTAGCGGGGGAGACGATGGAGCAGTACTTC. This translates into CSAGLAGETMEQYF.

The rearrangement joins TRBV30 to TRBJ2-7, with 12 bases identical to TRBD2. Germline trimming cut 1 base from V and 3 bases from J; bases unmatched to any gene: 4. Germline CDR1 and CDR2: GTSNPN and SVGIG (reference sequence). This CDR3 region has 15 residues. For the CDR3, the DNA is TGTGCCTGGAGTGGACTAGCGGGAGCCCTCTACGAGCAGTACTTC. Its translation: CAWSGLAGALYEQYF. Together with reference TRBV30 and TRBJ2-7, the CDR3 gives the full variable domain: SQTIHQWPATLVQPVGSPLSLECTVEGTSNPNLYWYRQAAGRGLQLLFYSVGIGQISSEVPQNLSASRPQDRQFILSSKKLLLSDSGFYLCAWSGLAGALYEQYFGPGTRLTVT.

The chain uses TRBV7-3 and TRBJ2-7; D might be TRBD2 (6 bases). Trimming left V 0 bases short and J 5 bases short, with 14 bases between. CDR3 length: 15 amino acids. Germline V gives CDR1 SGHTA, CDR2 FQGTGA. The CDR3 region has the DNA TGTGCCAGCAGCTTAACAGGAGGGACCAACGACGAGCAGTACTTC. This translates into CASSLTGGTNDEQYF.

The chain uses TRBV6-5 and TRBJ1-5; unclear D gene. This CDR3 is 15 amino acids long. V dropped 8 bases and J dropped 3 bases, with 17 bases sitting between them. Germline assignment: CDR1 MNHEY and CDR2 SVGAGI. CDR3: CASRSPGSINQPQHF. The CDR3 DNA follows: TGTGCCAGCCGGTCTCCCGGGAGCATCAATCAGCCCCAGCATTTT.